Described below is a single T cell receptor (beta chain) sequence and its context. Its target is unknown. A single record per CDR3 protein comes from TCRdb applying MiXCR to the reads. Of about 160,000 distinct CDR3 sequences in the sample, roughly a fifth were seen once. The data were obtained in a study of T cell repertoires in cytomegalovirus infection. The CDR3 runs 15 residues. The germline V gene encodes CDR1 MNHNY and CDR2 SVGAGI (reference sequence). The V gene end was trimmed by 2 bases and the J gene end by 0 bases; junction bases not matched to a gene: 2. This sample comprised CD8+ T cells from cultured PBMCs, obtained from culture after CMV antigen stimulation. The receptor comes from a human donor in good health (CMV status not recorded). Some clones in this sample may be carry-over from other donors' samples. The gene calls are TRBV6-6 and TRBJ2-7; 9 bases align to TRBD1. The CDR3 bases are TGTGCCAGCAGTTACCCACAGGGGGCCTCCTACGAGCAGTACTTC. This encodes CASSYPQGASYEQYF.